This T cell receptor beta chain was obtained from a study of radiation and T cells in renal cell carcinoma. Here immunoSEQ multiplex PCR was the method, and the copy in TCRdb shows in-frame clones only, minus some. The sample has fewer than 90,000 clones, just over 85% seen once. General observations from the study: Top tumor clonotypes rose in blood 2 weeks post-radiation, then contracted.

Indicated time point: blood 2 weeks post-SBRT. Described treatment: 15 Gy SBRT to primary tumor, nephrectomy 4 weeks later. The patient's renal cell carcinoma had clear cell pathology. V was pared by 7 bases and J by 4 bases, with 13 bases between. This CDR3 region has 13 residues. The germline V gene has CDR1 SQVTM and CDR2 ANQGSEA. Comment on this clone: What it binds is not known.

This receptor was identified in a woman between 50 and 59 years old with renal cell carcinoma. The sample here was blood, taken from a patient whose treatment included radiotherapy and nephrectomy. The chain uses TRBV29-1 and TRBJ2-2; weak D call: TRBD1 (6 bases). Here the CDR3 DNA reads TGCAGCGCAACAGGGATGGTCACCGGGGAGCTGTTTTTT. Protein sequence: CSATGMVTGELFF.